Following are 31 T cell receptor beta chains from one sample sequenced in a study of blood T cell repertoires in COVID-19. TCRdb keeps only in-frame clones here, not all; method: immunoSEQ multiplex PCR. The sample holds tens of thousands of clones; around nine tenths are singletons and the top ten take about 4.4%. The material sequenced was peripheral blood. These receptors were collected from a woman older than 75 with acute or convalescent COVID-19.

The DNA for the CDR3 is TGTGCCAGCAGCGTTCACCGGGACAGGGTACGTGGGAGGGAGCAGTACTTC. It codes for CASSVHRDRVRGREQYF. The genes are TRBV7-8 and TRBJ2-7; TRBD1 matches at 9 bases. The CDR3 has 17 residues. With 5 bases clipped from V and 7 bases from J, the junction kept 18 bases outside the gene matches. Germline V gene lookup returns CDR1 SGHVS and CDR2 FQNEAQ.

CDR3 DNA sequence: TGTGCCAGCAGCCGCCCCGGGAGACTAAAAGCTTTCTTT. Its translation: CASSRPGRLKAFF. The V call is TRBV14, the J call TRBJ1-1, with D unclear. Trimming pared 4 bases from V and 9 bases from J, leaving 15 bases between. Germline V lookup: CDR1 SGHDN, CDR2 FVKESK. The CDR3 is 13 residues long.

This clone came up a few times. The V and J genes are TRBV15 and TRBJ1-5, with D hard to call. Trimming removed 0 bases from V and 0 bases from J, with 6 bases in between. The germline gives CDR1 LNHNV, CDR2 YYDKDF (reference sequence). CDR3 length: 15 residues. For the CDR3, the DNA is TGTGCCACCAGCAGAGAAGAGTATAGCAATCAGCCCCAGCATTTT. Translation: CATSREEYSNQPQHF.

V is TRBV5-4 and J is TRBJ2-2; D uncertain. The CDR3 consists of 13 residues. Germline V gene sequence: CDR1 SGHNT, CDR2 YYREEE (reference sequence). V lost 4 bases and J lost 5, with 9 bases in between. This CDR3 reads CASSRRQTGELFF. In DNA form, the CDR3 reads TGTGCCAGCAGCCGGCGACAAACCGGGGAGCTGTTTTTT.

The chain joins TRBV2 to TRBJ2-7; 8 bases agree with TRBD1. CDR1 is SNHLY and CDR2 is FYNNEI in the germline V gene. Trimming at V came to 5 bases and at J to 0 bases, leaving 3 bases not matched to a gene. This CDR3 comprises 14 residues. As DNA, the CDR3 is TGTGCCAGCAGTCGGGACAGGAGCTCCTACGAGCAGTACTTC. Its protein product is CASSRDRSSYEQYF.

The chain joins TRBV6-2 or TRBV6-3 to TRBJ2-5, with 9 nucleotides matching TRBD2. The CDR3 extends over 14 amino acids. From germline, CDR1 is MNHEY and CDR2 SVGEGT. Trimming removed 5 bases from V and 7 bases from J; junction bases left unmatched: 8. The CDR3 sequence: CASSRGTSIGTQYF. The DNA for the CDR3 is TGTGCCAGCAGTCGCGGGACTAGCATTGGGACCCAGTACTTC.

This clone showed up just a few times. The CDR3 spells CATSVDGSSNQPQHF. In nucleotides, the CDR3 is TGTGCCACCTCCGTTGATGGGAGTTCAAATCAGCCCCAGCATTTT. The genes are TRBV2 and TRBJ1-5; D is undetermined. Germline V gene lookup returns CDR1 SNHLY and CDR2 FYNNEI. This CDR3 region has 15 residues. V dropped 10 bases and J dropped 4 bases, with 20 bases sitting between them.

CDR3 protein: CASSQLAGGTDTQYF. In DNA form, the CDR3 reads TGTGCCAGCAGCCAACTAGCGGGAGGCACAGATACGCAGTATTTT. The chain combines TRBV7-2 with TRBJ2-3, with 11 bases that match TRBD2. This CDR3 is built from 15 residues. Trimming removed 5 bases from V and 1 base from J; junction bases left unmatched: 2. From germline, CDR1 is SGHTA and CDR2 FQGNSA.

CDR3 in DNA: TGTGCCAGCAGTGAAGCGCTTCGGAGGGGGCCAACCTATGGCTACACCTTC. It translates to CASSEALRRGPTYGYTF. The rearrangement uses TRBV6-1 and TRBJ1-2; 7 bases match TRBD1. In germline, CDR1 is MNHNS, CDR2 SASEGT. The V and J ends lost 0 bases and 4 bases, in that order; junction bases with no gene match: 11. The CDR3 has 17 residues.

The rearrangement joins TRBV18 to TRBJ2-1; perhaps TRBD1 as D (6 bases). CDR1 KGHSH and CDR2 LQKENI come from the germline V gene. The CDR3 contains 16 residues. Trimming cost V 3 bases and J 5 bases, with 17 bases left between them. In nucleotides, the CDR3 is TGTGCCAGCTCACCGGGATCGACAGGCCGTGACAATGAGCAGTTCTTC. Its protein is CASSPGSTGRDNEQFF.

The gene calls are TRBV9 and TRBJ1-4; TRBD1 agrees at 10 bases. Trimming cost V 0 bases and J 7 bases; bases outside gene matches: 6. Per germline, CDR1 SGDLS and CDR2 YYNGEE. The CDR3 consists of 16 residues. The CDR3 DNA reads TGTGCCAGCAGCGTAGATGGGACAGGGGTGCCTGAAAAACTGTTTTTT. It is translated as CASSVDGTGVPEKLFF.

This sequence joins TRBV5-1 and TRBJ2-5; no firm D call. Per the germline V gene, CDR1 is SGHRS and CDR2 is YFSETQ. The CDR3 is 13 residues long. V was cut by 5 bases and J by 4 bases, with 12 bases left in between. The CDR3 loop is CASSYYGSETQYF. The CDR3 region has the DNA TGCGCCAGCAGTTACTACGGGTCAGAGACCCAGTACTTC.

The chain employs TRBV7-2 and TRBJ1-2, with 7 bases lining up with TRBD1. This CDR3 region has 13 residues. Germline values: CDR1 SGHTA, CDR2 FQGNSA. V was clipped by 4 bases and J by 8 bases; unmatched bases: 7. This CDR3 reads CASSYGTGVGYTF. For the CDR3, the DNA is TGTGCCAGCAGCTACGGAACAGGGGTAGGCTACACCTTC.

The chain uses TRBV15 and TRBJ1-5; D not certain. V was clipped by 0 bases and J by 4 bases, with 4 bases between them. Per the germline V gene, CDR1 is LNHNV and CDR2 is YYDKDF (reference sequence). This CDR3 has 13 amino acids. The CDR3 sequence is CATSRDRNQPQHF. The CDR3 DNA is TGTGCCACCAGCAGAGACAGAAATCAGCCCCAGCATTTT.

J is TRBJ2-1 and V is TRBV29-1; no definite D call. Trimming cost V 3 bases and J 8 bases, with 8 bases left between them. This CDR3 spans 11 amino acids. Germline values: CDR1 SQVTM, CDR2 ANQGSEA. DNA for the CDR3: TGCAGCGTTGATGCCGGTTATGAGCAGTTCTTC. Its protein product is CSVDAGYEQFF.

This clone was recorded only once. The CDR3 reads CASSTRQGFLSGYTF. The CDR3 DNA sequence: TGTGCCAGCAGCACCCGACAGGGGTTCTTGAGTGGCTACACCTTC. The chain is built from TRBV7-2 and TRBJ1-2; 8 bases map to TRBD1. CDR3 length: 15 residues. Per the germline V gene, CDR1 is SGHTA and CDR2 is FQGNSA. After removal of 5 bases from V and 7 bases from J, the junction contained 12 bases not matched to a gene.

J is TRBJ1-1 and V is TRBV19; D ambiguous. This CDR3 contains 13 residues. V was trimmed by 2 bases and J by 6 bases, leaving 10 bases between them. The germline gives CDR1 LNHDA, CDR2 SQIVND (reference sequence). As DNA, the CDR3 is TGTGCCAGTAGTATAACTCAGGTCCCTGAAGCTTTCTTT. Residues: CASSITQVPEAFF.

This rearrangement joins TRBV30 to TRBJ1-4; TRBD1 matches 7 bases. The CDR3 is made up of 14 amino acids. With V trimmed by 6 bases and J by 3 bases, 7 bases remained unmatched. The germline V gene has CDR1 GTSNPN and CDR2 SVGIG (reference sequence). The DNA of the CDR3 is TGTGCCTGTATAAAGGGGGCGGCTAATGAAAAACTGTTTTTT. Protein sequence: CACIKGAANEKLFF.

The chain employs TRBV6-1 and TRBJ1-3; 7 nucleotides align to TRBD1. After removal of 2 bases from V and 1 base from J, the junction contained 2 bases not matched to a gene. Germline CDR1 MNHNS, CDR2 SASEGT. This CDR3 comprises 15 residues. The CDR3 sequence is CASSERQGSGNTIYF. For the CDR3, the DNA is TGTGCCAGCAGTGAAAGACAGGGATCTGGAAACACCATATATTTT.

The V call is TRBV19, the J call TRBJ2-3, with 7 positions matching TRBD2. V trimming: 3 bases; J trimming: 8 bases; junction bases outside the gene matches: 11. The CDR3 is made up of 15 amino acids. CDR1 and CDR2 (germline): LNHDA, SQIVND (reference sequence). CDR3 amino acids: CASSIGREGRSTQYF. DNA for the CDR3: TGTGCCAGTAGTATTGGGAGGGAGGGCAGGAGTACGCAGTATTTT.

CDR3 nucleotide sequence: TGTGCCACCAGCAGGGAACGGGGGGGCCCTTACAATGAGCAGTTCTTC. It codes for CATSRERGGPYNEQFF. This sequence joins TRBV15 and TRBJ2-1, with TRBD2 matching over 8 bases. There are 16 residues in the CDR3. V was clipped by 3 bases and J by 4 bases; unmatched bases: 8. Germline V gene lookup returns CDR1 LNHNV and CDR2 YYDKDF (reference sequence).

This chain joins TRBV7-2 and TRBJ1-2; D might be TRBD1 (5 bases). V was cut by 5 bases and J by 8 bases, with 15 bases left in between. The CDR3 is made up of 13 amino acids. Germline loops: CDR1 SGHTA, CDR2 FQGNSA. The CDR3, as DNA: TGTGCCAGCAGCCCTCAGGGCCACGGGGGCTACACCTTC. Protein product: CASSPQGHGGYTF. Supplemented by reference TRBV7-2 and TRBJ1-2, the full variable domain reads GAGVSQSPSNKVTEKGKDVELRCDPISGHTALYWYRQSLGQGLEFLIYFQGNSAPDKSGLPSDRFSAERTGGSVSTLTIQRTQQEDSAVYLCASSPQGHGGYTFGSGTRLTVV.

The rearrangement uses TRBV14 and TRBJ2-2, with TRBD2 identical over 14 bases. The CDR3 is made up of 18 amino acids. The ends lost 4 bases at V and 7 bases at J; junction bases unmatched: 11. Germline V lookup: CDR1 SGHDN, CDR2 FVKESK. CDR3 nucleotide sequence: TGTGCCAGCAGCCTACGGACTAGCGGGAGGCCTGAGAGCGGGGAGCTGTTTTTT. It is translated as CASSLRTSGRPESGELFF.

The V call is TRBV5-1, the J call TRBJ1-2; D is possibly TRBD1 (5 bases). This CDR3 contains 14 residues. Trimming cost V 5 bases and J 5 bases, with 16 bases left between them. Germline-derived CDR1 and CDR2 are SGHRS and YFSETQ. CDR3 sequence reads: CASRPDQGGYGYTF. The CDR3 nucleotides are TGCGCCAGCAGACCTGACCAGGGTGGGTATGGCTACACCTTC.

The rearrangement uses TRBV6-5 and TRBJ2-7; weak D call: TRBD2 (5 bases). The CDR3 sequence is 15 residues long. Trimming left V 5 bases short and J 3 bases short, with 17 bases between. Germline-derived CDR1 and CDR2 are MNHEY and SVGAGI. CDR3 amino acids: CASSKSPGRNYEQYF. CDR3 coding DNA: TGTGCCAGCAGTAAATCCCCGGGAAGGAACTACGAGCAGTACTTC.

This clone was found once. This rearrangement joins TRBV7-2 to TRBJ2-1, with a weak D call TRBD2 (6 bases). Per the germline V gene, CDR1 is SGHTA and CDR2 is FQGNSA. CDR3 length: 18 amino acids. V was clipped by 2 bases and J by 7 bases, with 24 bases between them. In DNA form, the CDR3 reads TGTGCCAGCAGCTTATTCCAGGACCGGGACTTCCCTCGGAATGAGCAGTTCTTC. This sequence encodes CASSLFQDRDFPRNEQFF.

The V call is TRBV3-1 (or the pseudogene TRBV3-2), the J call TRBJ1-1; no reliable D call. Per germline, CDR1 LGHDT and CDR2 YNNKEL (reference sequence). V dropped 4 bases and J dropped 0 bases, with 15 bases sitting between them. The CDR3 is 16 residues long. The CDR3 sequence is CASSPLKRVLNTEAFF. CDR3 bases: TGTGCCAGCAGCCCCCTCAAGCGTGTTTTGAACACTGAAGCTTTCTTT.

The chain uses TRBV4-1 and TRBJ2-2, with TRBD1 identical over 7 bases. CDR1 is MGHRA, CDR2 YSYEKL, per germline. V dropped 0 bases and J dropped 0; count of bases not matched to a gene: 4. CDR3 size: 17 residues. The CDR3 nucleotides read TGCGCCAGCAGCCAAGATCGGGACAGCTCGAACACCGGGGAGCTGTTTTTT. Amino acids: CASSQDRDSSNTGELFF.

The gene calls are TRBV28 and TRBJ1-4; possible D gene TRBD1, 5 bases. Trimming left V 5 bases short and J 0 bases short, with 7 bases between. The CDR3 loop spans 14 amino acids. Germline lookup yields CDR1 MDHEN and CDR2 SYDVKM. In DNA, the CDR3 is TGTGCCAGCAGTGGGGGGGCAACTAATGAAAAACTGTTTTTT. Its translation: CASSGGATNEKLFF.

This chain links TRBV4-2 with TRBJ2-2; TRBD1 aligns across 11 bases. The CDR3 is made up of 16 amino acids. The ends lost 8 bases at V and 3 bases at J; junction bases unmatched: 8. In germline, CDR1 is LGHNA, CDR2 YNFKEQ. The CDR3 is CASVPGTGGYTGELFF. The CDR3 region has the DNA TGTGCCAGCGTACCCGGGACAGGGGGTTACACCGGGGAGCTGTTTTTT.

The V call is TRBV7-2, the J call TRBJ1-6; a possible D gene is TRBD1 (5 bases). V lost 1 base, J lost 0 bases, and 10 bases lay in between. The length of the CDR3 is 17 residues. CDR1 is SGHTA, CDR2 FQGNSA, per germline. For the CDR3, the DNA is TGTGCCAGCAGCTTAGATCGGGGGAGCTCCTATAATTCACCCCTCCACTTT. Residues: CASSLDRGSSYNSPLHF.